This entry lists 6 T cell receptor beta chains sequenced from one sample in a study of neurological immune-mediated disorders. Time point here: technical triplicate 3. TCRdb itself ran the 5' RACE reads through MiXCR, one entry per CDR3 protein. The sample lists about 44,000 distinct CDR3 sequences; under 25% were seen once. Sequences were obtained from PBMCs. Receptors originate from a man aged 60 to 75 with HTLV-1-associated myelopathy (HAM/TSP).

This clonotype was counted many times. This chain links TRBV5-1 with TRBJ2-3; D is ambiguous. V lost 4 bases to trimming and J lost 0 bases, with 6 bases between them. Looked up from germline, CDR1 is SGHRS and CDR2 is YFSETQ. The CDR3 length is 13 residues. CDR3 bases: TGCGCCAGCAGCAACCCGAGCACAGATACGCAGTATTTT. Protein sequence: CASSNPSTDTQYF.

This rearrangement joins TRBV7-7 to TRBJ2-1; 7 positions match TRBD2. J lost 10 bases, V lost 5 bases, and 11 bases had no gene match. This CDR3 region has 14 residues. Germline CDR1 reads SSHAT; CDR2 reads FNYEAQ (reference sequence). CDR3 coding DNA: TGTGCCAGCAGCGGCGAGGGAGGGGTAGGGGAGCAGTTCTTC. Protein sequence: CASSGEGGVGEQFF. Complete variable domain (other parts from reference TRBV7-7 and TRBJ2-1): GAGVSQSPRYKVTKRGQDVTLRCDPISSHATLYWYQQALGQGPEFLTYFNYEAQPDKSGLPSDRFSAERPEGSISTLTIQRTEQRDSAMYRCASSGEGGVGEQFFGPGTRLTVL.

In this sample, this clonotype turned up many times. The chain is built from TRBV20-1 and TRBJ2-1; 13 bases match TRBD2. The V gene end was trimmed by 2 bases and the J gene end by 9 bases; junction bases not matched to a gene: 7. This CDR3 has 15 amino acids. CDR1 and CDR2 from the germline V gene are DFQATT and SNEGSKA (reference sequence). Written as DNA, the CDR3 is TGCAGTGCTAGAAGACTAGCGGGAGGTAGTGGTGAGCAGTTCTTC. This sequence encodes CSARRLAGGSGEQFF.

At least ten counts were recorded for this clonotype. The chain uses TRBV7-3 and TRBJ2-7; D possibly corresponds to TRBD1 (5 bases). The CDR3 length is 20 residues. The germline gives CDR1 SGHTA, CDR2 FQGTGA. Trimming left V 4 bases short and J 5 bases short, with 33 bases between. CDR3 DNA sequence: TGTGCCAGCAGCTCCCCCTCAGCAGGGCGACCACAACAGCGACCTAACGAGCAGTACTTC. It specifies CASSSPSAGRPQQRPNEQYF.

This clonotype showed up many times. The chain employs TRBV29-1 and TRBJ2-1, with 12 bases identical to TRBD2. V gave up 8 bases and J gave up 12 bases; unmatched junction bases: 20. The CDR3 has 16 amino acids. Germline loops: CDR1 SQVTM, CDR2 ANQGSEA. The CDR3 loop reads CSTSPRTSGTNRGQFF. CDR3 nucleotides: TGCAGCACTTCCCCCCGGACTAGCGGGACTAATAGGGGGCAGTTCTTC.

This clonotype has at least ten counts. CDR3 region: CAISVGGQETQYF. The CDR3 DNA is TGTGCCATCAGTGTAGGAGGGCAAGAGACCCAGTACTTC. The J gene is TRBJ2-5, the V gene TRBV10-3; a weak D match, TRBD2 (6 bases). Germline CDR1 and CDR2: ENHRY and SYGVKD. V was cut by 4 bases and J by 2 bases, with 8 bases left in between. This CDR3 is 13 amino acids long.